A selection of T cell receptor beta chains follows, all from one sample in a study of CD8+CD57+ T cells in acquired aplastic anemia. Each CDR3 protein gets one entry after TCRdb re-called the reads with MiXCR. The sample carries 150,000 to 200,000 distinct CDR3 sequences, approximately 52% recorded once. Source material: sorted CD4+, CD8+, or CD8+CD57+ T cells (not recorded which) from PBMCs. The receptors shown here come from a human donor with aplastic anemia. The CDR3 runs from the conserved cysteine through the conserved F or W. Fields, in order: clone size, V gene, D gene, J gene, CDR3 protein, CDR3 DNA. The D gene is left open where the match is weak. Part of the rows lack a size; the others show once, few, many or a class for expanded clones.

few	TRBV27	NA	TRBJ2-7	CASSLSLGGTYEQYF	TGTGCCAGCAGTTTATCGCTTGGGGGCACCTACGAGCAGTACTTC
NA	TRBV24-1	NA	TRBJ1-2	CATSEFDGIGYTF	TGTGCCACCAGTGAATTTGATGGAATCGGCTACACCTTC
few	TRBV3-1	TRBD2	TRBJ2-5	CASSPTSEETQYF	TGTGCCAGCAGCCCCACTAGCGAAGAGACCCAGTACTTC
NA	TRBV25-1	TRBD2	TRBJ2-1	CASSEYERGAYNEQFF	TGTGCCAGCAGTGAATACGAGCGGGGGGCCTACAATGAGCAGTTCTTC
many	TRBV5-1	TRBD1	TRBJ1-5	CASSQGGGNNQPQHF	TGCGCCAGCAGCCAGGGGGGGGGGAACAATCAGCCCCAGCATTTT
many	TRBV7-2	NA	TRBJ2-7	CASRGASYEQYF	TGTGCCAGCAGGGGAGCCTCCTACGAGCAGTACTTC
NA	TRBV9	NA	TRBJ1-3	CASSVEGSGNTIYF	TGTGCCAGCAGCGTAGAGGGCTCTGGAAACACCATATATTTT
many	TRBV7-2	NA	TRBJ2-7	CASSLVVHYEQYF	TGTGCCAGCAGCTTAGTCGTCCACTACGAGCAGTACTTC
NA	TRBV7-9	NA	TRBJ2-7	CASSSPAGEQYF	TGTGCCAGCAGTTCCCCCGCGGGGGAGCAGTACTTC
many	TRBV6-1	NA	TRBJ1-6	CASSQDRSIYNSPLHF	TGTGCCAGCAGCCAGGACAGATCTATTTATAATTCACCCCTCCACTTT
many	TRBV7-3	TRBD1	TRBJ2-1	CASSLTAVGQGNEQFF	TGTGCCAGCAGCTTAACGGCGGTCGGACAGGGAAATGAGCAGTTCTTC
many	TRBV10-3	NA	TRBJ1-5	CAISENRLTQHF	TGTGCCATCAGTGAGAATAGGTTGACCCAGCATTTT
many	TRBV10-3	TRBD1	TRBJ2-3	CAITGTEGDTQYF	TGTGCCATCACTGGGACAGAGGGGGATACGCAGTATTTT
many	TRBV24-1	NA	TRBJ2-3	CATSERGSSTDTQYF	TGTGCCACCAGCGAGAGGGGGTCTAGCACAGATACGCAGTATTTT
many	TRBV7-3	NA	TRBJ2-2	CASSSRYTGELFF	TGTGCCAGCAGCTCCCGATACACCGGGGAGCTGTTTTTT
many	TRBV6-4	TRBD1	TRBJ2-1	CASRQGGSYNEQFF	TGTGCCAGTCGACAGGGGGGCTCCTACAATGAGCAGTTCTTC
NA	TRBV29-1	TRBD1	TRBJ2-7	CSVTGTASYEQYF	TGCAGCGTCACCGGGACAGCCTCCTACGAGCAGTACTTC
NA	TRBV27	NA	TRBJ2-1	CASSSRGSYNEQFF	TGTGCCAGCAGTTCCCGAGGCTCATACAATGAGCAGTTCTTC
NA	TRBV15	NA	TRBJ2-1	CATSARLVGGEQFF	TGTGCCACCAGCGCTAGACTAGTCGGCGGAGAGCAGTTCTTC
NA	TRBV5-1	NA	TRBJ2-7	CASSLLGATYEQYF	TGCGCCAGCAGCTTGCTGGGGGCAACCTACGAGCAGTACTTC
NA	TRBV29-1	NA	TRBJ1-2	CSVEIQGLNYGYTF	TGCAGCGTTGAAATACAGGGCCTGAACTATGGCTACACCTTC
many	TRBV7-2	NA	TRBJ2-3	CASRVNTDTQYF	TGTGCCAGCAGGGTTAACACAGATACGCAGTATTTT
NA	TRBV11-1	TRBD2	TRBJ2-2	CASSLVSGPGWTGELFF	TGTGCCAGCAGCTTAGTTAGCGGGCCGGGGTGGACCGGGGAGCTGTTTTTT
NA	TRBV29-1	NA	TRBJ2-7	CSVEEGRSYEQYF	TGCAGCGTTGAAGAGGGACGGTCCTACGAGCAGTACTTC
NA	TRBV10-3	NA	TRBJ1-1	CATQGSGQEAFF	TGTGCCACTCAAGGATCAGGACAGGAAGCTTTCTTT
NA	TRBV24-1	NA	TRBJ2-6	CATSAEPGANVLTF	TGTGCCACCAGTGCTGAACCTGGGGCCAACGTCCTGACTTTC
NA	TRBV11-2	TRBD2	TRBJ2-1	CASSPRLAGAGEQFF	TGTGCCAGCAGTCCTCGACTAGCGGGGGCGGGTGAGCAGTTCTTC
once	TRBV2	TRBD1	TRBJ1-1	CASSLGTGYTEAFF	TGTGCCAGCAGCCTGGGGACAGGGTACACTGAAGCTTTCTTT
once	TRBV25-1	NA	TRBJ1-4	CTSSEYRQATNEKLSF	TGTACCAGCAGTGAATATCGACAAGCAACTAATGAAAAACTGTCTTTT
NA	TRBV2	NA	TRBJ2-3	CASLGNTQYF	TGTGCCAGCCTTGGGAATACGCAGTATTTT
NA	TRBV2	NA	TRBJ2-5	CASSQIVTETQYF	TGTGCCAGCAGCCAGATCGTAACCGAGACCCAGTACTTC
many	TRBV12-3/TRBV12-4	NA	TRBJ2-7	CASSLGPSNEQYF	TGTGCCAGCAGTTTGGGCCCGTCGAACGAGCAGTACTTC
many	TRBV20-1	NA	TRBJ2-3	CSANTLEGGPLRDTQYF	TGCAGTGCTAATACCCTGGAGGGGGGCCCGCTCAGGGATACGCAGTATTTT
NA	TRBV19	NA	TRBJ1-3	CASSLKSNSGNTIYF	TGTGCCAGTAGTCTCAAATCGAACTCTGGAAACACCATATATTTT
many	TRBV5-4	TRBD1	TRBJ1-2	CASSIDRANGYTF	TGTGCCAGCAGCATTGACAGGGCCAATGGCTACACCTTC
NA	TRBV7-6	TRBD2	TRBJ2-5	CASMGGGQETQYF	TGTGCCAGCATGGGCGGGGGTCAAGAGACCCAGTACTTC
NA	TRBV6-5	TRBD2	TRBJ2-7	CASSYGGGFYEQYF	TGTGCCAGCAGTTACGGCGGGGGTTTCTACGAGCAGTACTTC
once	TRBV7-2	NA	TRBJ1-2	CASIQSGGYTF	TGTGCCAGCATCCAATCCGGGGGCTACACCTTC
many	TRBV14	NA	TRBJ2-1	CASSQFSSSSYNEQFF	TGTGCCAGCAGCCAATTCAGTTCGAGCTCCTACAATGAGCAGTTCTTC
many	TRBV12-3/TRBV12-4	TRBD1	TRBJ1-5	CASRGGQNNQPQHF	TGTGCCAGCAGGGGGGGACAGAACAATCAGCCCCAGCATTTT
many	TRBV3-1	NA	TRBJ2-1	CASSQDGNGIDEQFF	TGTGCCAGCAGCCAAGATGGCAACGGGATAGATGAGCAGTTCTTC
NA	TRBV20-1	NA	TRBJ2-2	CSARAKRELFF	TGCAGTGCTAGGGCGAAGCGGGAGCTGTTTTTT
NA	TRBV15	NA	TRBJ2-5	CATSRDAVGLETQYF	TGTGCCACCAGCAGAGATGCTGTTGGGTTAGAGACCCAGTACTTC
many	TRBV25-1	NA	TRBJ1-5	CASSEVGSNQPQHF	TGTGCCAGCAGTGAAGTAGGTAGCAATCAGCCCCAGCATTTT
many	TRBV5-5	TRBD2	TRBJ2-5	CASSLGTSGRAGGETQYF	TGTGCCAGCAGCTTGGGGACTAGCGGGAGGGCGGGGGGAGAGACCCAGTACTTC
many	TRBV11-2	TRBD1	TRBJ1-6	CASSLGQGNSPLHF	TGTGCCAGCAGCTTAGGACAGGGAAATTCACCCCTCCACTTT
NA	TRBV7-6	NA	TRBJ2-1	CASSFSGIEQFF	TGTGCCAGCAGCTTCTCAGGGATTGAGCAGTTCTTC
many	TRBV5-4	NA	TRBJ1-6	CASSSDRNSPLHF	TGTGCCAGCAGCTCGGACAGAAATTCACCCCTCCACTTT